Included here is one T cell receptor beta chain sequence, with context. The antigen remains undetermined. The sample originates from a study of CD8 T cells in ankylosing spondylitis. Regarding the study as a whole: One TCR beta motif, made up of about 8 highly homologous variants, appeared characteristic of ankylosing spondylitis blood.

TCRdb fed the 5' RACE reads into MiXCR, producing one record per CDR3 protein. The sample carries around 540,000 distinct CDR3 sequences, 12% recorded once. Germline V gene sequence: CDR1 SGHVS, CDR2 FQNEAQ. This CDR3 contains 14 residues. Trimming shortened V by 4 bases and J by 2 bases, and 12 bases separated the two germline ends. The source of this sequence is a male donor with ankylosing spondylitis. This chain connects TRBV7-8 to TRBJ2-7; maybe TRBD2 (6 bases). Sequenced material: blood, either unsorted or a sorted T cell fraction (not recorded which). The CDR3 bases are TGTGCCAGCAGCTCGATCCGGGAGACCTACGAGCAGTACTTC. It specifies CASSSIRETYEQYF.